This T cell receptor (beta chain) was sequenced during a study of blood T cell repertoires in COVID-19. The authors' processing: Amplification of reference gene primers provided the estimated nucleated cell counts. Assay used: immunoSEQ multiplex PCR; TCRdb lists only in-frame clones, some missing. The V and J calls and clone size are taken from that table; D and trimming were inferred from the DNA. This table has more than 85,000 clones, around 90% appearing once. This CDR3 spans 14 amino acids. Germline V gene lookup returns CDR1 ENHRY and CDR2 SYGVKD. V was trimmed by 4 bases and J by 5 bases, leaving 12 bases between them.

The sequenced material came from peripheral blood. V is TRBV10-3 and J is TRBJ1-5; the D gene is possibly TRBD1 (5 bases). The source of this sequence is a man aged 65 to 85 with acute or convalescent COVID-19. The CDR3 sequence: CAISAGGRDQPQHF. The CDR3 bases are TGTGCCATCAGTGCGGGGGGTAGGGATCAGCCCCAGCATTTT.